Sequencing of this T cell receptor (beta chain) was carried out in a study of shared clonotypes between healthy human individuals. This CDR3 is 16 amino acids long. V was pared by 0 bases and J by 8 bases, with 7 bases of the junction left unmatched. Germline V CDR1 and CDR2: MNHEY, SVGAGI. Nashville, Tennessee was home to all donors, who were Caucasian adults. A remark on this clone: Its specificity is unknown. The same CDR3 also results from other DNA sequences found in this sample.

Original analysis: From ImmunoSEQ came sequences covering only the junction and carrying no quality scores, so filtering differed. Produced via immunoSEQ multiplex PCR; TCRdb's table is partial and in-frame only. Clone size and the V and J calls come from that table; the DNA yielded D and trimming. The table shows nearly 1 million clones, with 70% to 85% occurring only once. Findings of the study overall: The study generally estimated greater richness for naive than memory subsets. Between a handful of donors, naive CD4 clonotypes were shared at a level of approximately 5%.

The genes are TRBV6-5 and TRBJ1-4, with 9 bases that match TRBD1. Sequencing input: memory CD4+ T cells sorted from blood. Noted subset: CD45RA-negative fraction. The TCR originated in a man between 18 and 35 years old in good health. CDR3 DNA sequence: TGTGCCAGCAGTTACTCGGGGACAGGGCTAGGAGAAAAACTGTTTTTT. Translation: CASSYSGTGLGEKLFF.